In its sample, the clone carrying this T cell receptor beta chain was seen a few times. The sample belongs to a study of T cell repertoires in cytomegalovirus infection. TCRdb passed the reads through MiXCR, listing each CDR3 protein once. The table has about 490,000 distinct CDR3 sequences, approximately 16% seen once; the top ten hold about 24%. Trimming took off 3 bases at V and 8 bases at J, with 16 bases between the two ends. CDR1 and CDR2 (germline): SGHAT, FQNNGV. CDR3 length: 14 residues. Material for sequencing was CD8+ T cells from PBMCs. The receptor comes from a human donor in good health (CMV status not recorded). Some clones in this sample may be carry-over from other donors' samples. The chain employs TRBV11-2 and TRBJ1-2; maybe TRBD1 (6 bases). The CDR3 bases are TGTGCCAGCAGCTTTGGGAGAGGGGGGGCCGGCTACACCTTC. Translating it yields CASSFGRGGAGYTF. Full variable domain (remainder filled in from reference TRBV11-2 and TRBJ1-2): EAGVAQSPRYKIIEKRQSVAFWCNPISGHATLYWYQQILGQGPKLLIQFQNNGVVDDSQLPKDRFSAERLKGVDSTLKIQPAKLEDSAVYLCASSFGRGGAGYTFGSGTRLTVV.